These 23 T cell receptor beta chains were sequenced from one sample in a study of memory CD4+ T cells and cytomegalovirus serostatus. TCRdb keeps only in-frame clones here, not all; method: immunoSEQ multiplex PCR. The sample includes approximately 52,000 clones, roughly 78% of them seen just once. The sort gate was single viable CD3+CD4+CD8-CD45RO+ cells for memory CD4+ T cells. The material sequenced was memory CD4+ T cells from blood. The receptors come from an adult in good health and CMV-seronegative.

This CDR3 is CATSRDRWYEQFF. In DNA, the CDR3 is TGTGCCACCAGCAGAGATCGCTGGTATGAGCAGTTCTTC. The rearrangement links TRBV15 to TRBJ2-1; unclear D gene. Between the trimmed V and J ends, which lost 0 bases and 8 bases, there was a span of 8 bases. Germline-derived CDR1 and CDR2 are LNHNV and YYDKDF (reference sequence). There are 13 residues in the CDR3.

V gene TRBV5-6 combines with J gene TRBJ1-6, with D maybe TRBD1 (6 bases). V dropped 0 bases and J dropped 8 bases, with 9 bases sitting between them. Germline V lookup: CDR1 SGHDT, CDR2 YYEEEE. The CDR3 has 14 amino acids. The CDR3 DNA reads TGTGCCAGCAGCTTGGGCAGGGGAGATTCACCCCTCCACTTT. This translates into CASSLGRGDSPLHF.

The chain carries TRBV7-9 and TRBJ2-7, with TRBD1 matching 8 bases. V dropped 3 bases and J dropped 2; count of bases not matched to a gene: 6. The CDR3 has 15 amino acids. The germline gives CDR1 SEHNR, CDR2 FQNEAQ (reference sequence). This CDR3 is CASSLGGQGTYEQYF. The CDR3 DNA follows: TGTGCCAGCAGCTTGGGAGGACAGGGAACCTACGAGCAGTACTTC.

This clone turned up a few times. The genes are TRBV7-2 and TRBJ2-2, with D possibly being TRBD2 (5 bases). In germline, CDR1 is SGHTA, CDR2 FQGNSA. Trimming left V 5 bases short and J 5 bases short, with 9 bases between. The length of the CDR3 is 13 residues. CDR3 residues: CASSESGTGELFF. The CDR3 DNA sequence: TGTGCCAGCAGCGAAAGCGGTACCGGGGAGCTGTTTTTT. Looking up the rest from reference TRBV7-2 and TRBJ2-2 gives the full variable domain: GAGVSQSPSNKVTEKGKDVELRCDPISGHTALYWYRQSLGQGLEFLIYFQGNSAPDKSGLPSDRFSAERTGGSVSTLTIQRTQQEDSAVYLCASSESGTGELFFGEGSRLTVL.

The chain combines TRBV4-2 with TRBJ1-1; D is undetermined. Germline CDR1 LGHNA, CDR2 YNFKEQ. V lost 0 bases to trimming and J lost 4 bases, with 12 bases between them. This CDR3 comprises 15 residues. For the CDR3, the DNA is TGTGCCAGCAGCCAAGAAATTCTGAGGGCCACTGAAGCTTTCTTT. Translation: CASSQEILRATEAFF.

The chain couples TRBV5-1 to TRBJ1-4; 7 bases line up with TRBD1. V dropped 2 bases and J dropped 0; count of bases not matched to a gene: 4. The CDR3 totals 16 residues. Germline CDR1 is SGHRS and CDR2 is YFSETQ. The CDR3 spells CASSFRQGATNEKLFF. The CDR3 DNA follows: TGCGCCAGCAGCTTCCGACAGGGAGCAACTAATGAAAAACTGTTTTTT.

This sequence joins TRBV5-4 and TRBJ1-2; D perhaps matches TRBD1 (5 bases). The germline V and J ends were trimmed by 4 bases and 5 bases, with 12 bases remaining between them. CDR1 is SGHNT, CDR2 YYREEE, per germline (reference sequence). There are 13 residues in the CDR3. The CDR3 spells CASSPDTSYGYTF. The CDR3 bases are TGTGCCAGCAGCCCGGACACCTCTTATGGCTACACCTTC.

The chain is built from TRBV11-3 and TRBJ2-2; the D gene is possibly TRBD2 (6 bases). The CDR3 runs 15 residues. V was trimmed by 4 bases and J by 4 bases, leaving 13 bases between them. Germline CDR1 reads SGHNT; CDR2 reads YENEEA. CDR3 sequence (DNA): TGTGCCAGCAGCTCCTCGGGGGTCCTCACCGGGGAGCTGTTTTTT. Its protein is CASSSSGVLTGELFF.

The V and J genes are TRBV4-1 and TRBJ1-5; TRBD1 matches 9 bases. J lost 1 base, V lost 3 bases, and 7 bases had no gene match. The CDR3 is made up of 17 amino acids. Germline V gene sequence: CDR1 MGHRA, CDR2 YSYEKL. This chain's CDR3 is CASSHPTGTGSNQPQHF. The CDR3 nucleotides read TGCGCCAGCAGCCATCCCACCGGGACAGGGAGCAATCAGCCCCAGCATTTT.

V and J are TRBV18 and TRBJ1-1, with 12 bases that match TRBD1. V was pared by 5 bases and J by 0 bases, with 1 base of the junction left unmatched. CDR3 length equals 15 residues. Germline loops: CDR1 KGHSH, CDR2 LQKENI. CDR3 nucleotides: TGTGCCAGCTCAGGGACAGGGGGCATGAACACTGAAGCTTTCTTT. Its translation: CASSGTGGMNTEAFF.

J is TRBJ2-6 and V is TRBV4-2; D is unclear. In germline, CDR1 is LGHNA, CDR2 YNFKEQ. The V and J ends lost 4 bases and 0 bases respectively, with 13 bases between them. This CDR3 contains 17 residues. The CDR3 coding sequence is TGTGCCAGCAGCCTTACCTGGGGAAGCTCTGGGGCCAACGTCCTGACTTTC. Translating it yields CASSLTWGSSGANVLTF.

V gene TRBV5-5 combines with J gene TRBJ2-3, with TRBD2 matching over 12 bases. Germline lookup yields CDR1 SGHKS and CDR2 YYEKEE (reference sequence). Unmatched junction bases numbered 1, after V lost 0 bases and J lost 2 bases. The CDR3 sequence is 16 residues long. The CDR3: CASSLGLAGDTDTQYF. The CDR3 DNA sequence: TGTGCCAGCAGCTTGGGACTAGCGGGGGACACAGATACGCAGTATTTT. Using reference TRBV5-5 and TRBJ2-3 for the parts outside the CDR3, the full variable domain is DAGVTQSPTHLIKTRGQQVTLRCSPISGHKSVSWYQQVLGQGPQFIFQYYEKEERGRGNFPDRFSARQFPNYSSELNVNALLLGDSALYLCASSLGLAGDTDTQYFGPGTRLTVL.

The chain is built from TRBV7-2 and TRBJ2-5, with TRBD2 as a possible D gene (5 bases). CDR1 SGHTA and CDR2 FQGNSA come from the germline V gene. V gave up 1 base and J gave up 5 bases, with 14 bases separating them. The CDR3 extends over 15 amino acids. The CDR3 reads CASSLGGLGWETQYF. DNA of the CDR3: TGTGCCAGCAGCTTAGGAGGGCTGGGATGGGAGACCCAGTACTTC.

The rearrangement links TRBV28 to TRBJ1-2, with a tentative D call TRBD1 (6 bases). Deletions cut 4 bases from V and 3 bases from J, with 18 bases between. The germline V gene has CDR1 MDHEN and CDR2 SYDVKM. The CDR3 length is 16 residues. CDR3 residues: CASSSLRLYRDYGYTF. The CDR3 DNA reads TGTGCCAGCAGTTCCCTCCGACTTTACAGGGACTATGGCTACACCTTC.

The chain recombines TRBV18 with TRBJ2-5, with D possibly being TRBD1 (6 bases). Germline CDR1 KGHSH, CDR2 LQKENI. CDR3 length: 13 amino acids. V lost 8 bases to trimming and J lost 2 bases, with 12 bases between them. CDR3 coding DNA: TGTGCCAGCCGCATCAGGGGACAAGAGACCCAGTACTTC. This translates into CASRIRGQETQYF. The variable domain in full, with the rest retrieved from reference TRBV18 and TRBJ2-5, is NAGVMQNPRHLVRRRGQEARLRCSPMKGHSHVYWYRQLPEEGLKFMVYLQKENIIDESGMPKERFSAEFPKEGPSILRIQQVVRGDSAAYFCASRIRGQETQYFGPGTRLLVL.

The V gene is TRBV10-3, the J gene TRBJ1-2, with TRBD1 matching over 10 bases. V gave up 6 bases and J gave up 8 bases; unmatched junction bases: 6. This CDR3 contains 13 residues. Looked up from germline, CDR1 is ENHRY and CDR2 is SYGVKD. CDR3 sequence reads: CAISGQGEEGYTF. CDR3 sequence (DNA): TGTGCCATCAGCGGACAGGGGGAGGAAGGCTACACCTTC.

The V and J genes are TRBV19 and TRBJ1-3; D call uncertain. V was cut by 3 bases and J by 2 bases, with 14 bases left in between. The germline V gene has CDR1 LNHDA and CDR2 SQIVND (reference sequence). The CDR3 totals 16 residues. In DNA, the CDR3 is TGTGCCAGTAGTATCGGGGTACTGCTTGCTGGAAACACCATATATTTT. Protein product: CASSIGVLLAGNTIYF.

The rearrangement joins TRBV4-2 to TRBJ2-7; either TRBD1 or TRBD2 may fit D (7 bases each). Germline CDR1 is LGHNA and CDR2 is YNFKEQ. The ends were cut back, 0 bases at V and 5 bases at J, with 14 bases in the middle. The CDR3 runs to 15 residues. CDR3 amino acids: CASSQEGQGGDEQYF. CDR3 DNA sequence: TGTGCCAGCAGCCAAGAAGGGCAGGGGGGGGACGAGCAGTACTTC.

The chain joins TRBV4-3 to TRBJ2-4, with D perhaps TRBD2 (6 bases). The germline CDR1 and CDR2 sequences are LGHNA and YSLEER. V was pared by 2 bases and J by 7 bases, with 18 bases between. The CDR3 runs 16 residues. CDR3: CASSQSLSGGDNIQYF. The CDR3 DNA sequence: TGCGCCAGCAGCCAATCTCTCTCTGGCGGGGACAACATTCAGTACTTC.

This chain joins TRBV6-5 and TRBJ1-5; D unresolved. This CDR3 contains 14 residues. Germline V gene lookup returns CDR1 MNHEY and CDR2 SVGAGI. The V end lost 2 bases, the J end lost 5 bases, and 10 bases lay between the germline ends. The CDR3 coding sequence is TGTGCCAGCAGTTACATGTTTGGAGATCAGCCCCAGCATTTT. It translates to CASSYMFGDQPQHF.

CDR3: CASSVGQATGELFF. CDR3 in DNA: TGTGCCAGCAGCGTAGGACAAGCCACCGGGGAGCTGTTTTTT. V usage is TRBV9 and J usage is TRBJ2-2; no reliable D call. Germline V gives CDR1 SGDLS, CDR2 YYNGEE. The V and J ends lost 0 bases and 4 bases respectively, with 7 bases between them. This CDR3 comprises 14 residues. The full variable domain, its missing parts supplied by reference TRBV9 and TRBJ2-2, is DSGVTQTPKHLITATGQRVTLRCSPRSGDLSVYWYQQSLDQGLQFLIQYYNGEERAKGNILERFSAQQFPDLHSELNLSSLELGDSALYFCASSVGQATGELFFGEGSRLTVL.

This clone occurred once. This chain uses TRBV18 with TRBJ1-1, with 7 bases fitting TRBD1. Germline assignment: CDR1 KGHSH and CDR2 LQKENI. The CDR3 length is 12 residues. V lost 6 bases and J lost 10; bases outside the gene matches: 8. The CDR3 DNA sequence: TGTGCCAGCTCCTGGGACAGTTCGGCAGCTTTCTTT. Its protein product is CASSWDSSAAFF. Variable domain in full (rest from reference TRBV18 and TRBJ1-1): NAGVMQNPRHLVRRRGQEARLRCSPMKGHSHVYWYRQLPEEGLKFMVYLQKENIIDESGMPKERFSAEFPKEGPSILRIQQVVRGDSAAYFCASSWDSSAAFFGQGTRLTVV.

The genes are TRBV19 and TRBJ1-2, with D perhaps TRBD1 (5 bases). CDR3 length: 11 residues. V lost 9 bases, J lost 6 bases, and 11 bases lay in between. From germline, CDR1 is LNHDA and CDR2 SQIVND (reference sequence). The DNA of the CDR3 is TGTGCCAGCGATCAGGGCCATGGCTACACCTTC. Amino acid sequence: CASDQGHGYTF.